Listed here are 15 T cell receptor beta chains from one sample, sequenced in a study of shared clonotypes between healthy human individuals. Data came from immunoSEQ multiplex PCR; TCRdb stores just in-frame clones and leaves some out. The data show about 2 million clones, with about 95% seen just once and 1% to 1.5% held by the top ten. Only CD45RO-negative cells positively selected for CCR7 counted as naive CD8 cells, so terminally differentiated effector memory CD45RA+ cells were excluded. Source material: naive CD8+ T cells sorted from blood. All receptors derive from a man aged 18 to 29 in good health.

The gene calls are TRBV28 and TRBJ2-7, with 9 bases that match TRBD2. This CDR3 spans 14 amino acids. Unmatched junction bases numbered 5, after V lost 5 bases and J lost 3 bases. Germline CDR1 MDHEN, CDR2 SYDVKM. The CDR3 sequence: CASSDLAGSYEQYF. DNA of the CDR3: TGTGCCAGCAGTGATCTAGCGGGGAGCTACGAGCAGTACTTC.

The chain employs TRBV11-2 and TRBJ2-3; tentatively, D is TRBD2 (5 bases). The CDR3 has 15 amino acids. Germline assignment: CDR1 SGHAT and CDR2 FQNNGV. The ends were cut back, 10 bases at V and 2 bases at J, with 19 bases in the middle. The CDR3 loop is CATCPLGESTDTQYF. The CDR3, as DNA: TGTGCCACTTGCCCCTTGGGAGAGTCCACAGATACGCAGTATTTT.

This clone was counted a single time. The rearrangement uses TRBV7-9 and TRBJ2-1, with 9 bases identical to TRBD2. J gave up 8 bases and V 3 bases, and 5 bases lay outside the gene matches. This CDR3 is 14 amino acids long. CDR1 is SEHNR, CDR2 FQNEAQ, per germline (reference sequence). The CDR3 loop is CASSFSGGYDEQFF. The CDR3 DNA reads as TGTGCCAGCAGCTTTAGCGGGGGTTACGATGAGCAGTTCTTC.

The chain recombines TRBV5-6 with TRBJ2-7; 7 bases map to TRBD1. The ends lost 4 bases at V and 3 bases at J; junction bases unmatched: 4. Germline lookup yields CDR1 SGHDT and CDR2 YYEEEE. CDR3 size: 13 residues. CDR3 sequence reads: CASSTHRGYEQYF. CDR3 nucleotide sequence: TGTGCCAGCAGCACACACAGGGGCTACGAGCAGTACTTC. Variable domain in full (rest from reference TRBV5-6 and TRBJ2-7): DAGVTQSPTHLIKTRGQQVTLRCSPKSGHDTVSWYQQALGQGPQFIFQYYEEEERQRGNFPDRFSGHQFPNYSSELNVNALLLGDSALYLCASSTHRGYEQYFGPGTRLTVT.

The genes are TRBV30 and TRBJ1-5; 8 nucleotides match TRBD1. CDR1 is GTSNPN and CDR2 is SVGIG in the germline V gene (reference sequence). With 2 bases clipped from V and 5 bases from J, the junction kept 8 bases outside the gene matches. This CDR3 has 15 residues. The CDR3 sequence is CAWSLGQGGDQPQHF. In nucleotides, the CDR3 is TGTGCCTGGAGTCTTGGACAGGGAGGCGATCAGCCCCAGCATTTT. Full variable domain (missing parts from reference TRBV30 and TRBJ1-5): SQTIHQWPATLVQPVGSPLSLECTVEGTSNPNLYWYRQAAGRGLQLLFYSVGIGQISSEVPQNLSASRPQDRQFILSSKKLLLSDSGFYLCAWSLGQGGDQPQHFGDGTRLSIL.

CDR3 protein: CASSLVVETAYEQYF. DNA for the CDR3: TGTGCCAGCAGTTTAGTTGTGGAAACAGCCTACGAGCAGTACTTC. V gene TRBV27 combines with J gene TRBJ2-7; D gene uncertain. There are 15 residues in the CDR3. V was shortened by 2 bases and J by 2 bases, with 13 bases between the two germline ends. CDR1 and CDR2 from the germline V gene are MNHEY and SMNVEV (reference sequence).

CDR3 nucleotide sequence: TGTGCCAGCAGCCCTTCTCCGGGGATCGCAGATACGCAGTATTTT. It yields the protein CASSPSPGIADTQYF. This chain joins TRBV5-4 and TRBJ2-3, with TRBD2 as a possible D gene (5 bases). V gave up 4 bases and J gave up 4 bases, with 16 bases separating them. Germline CDR1 SGHNT, CDR2 YYREEE (reference sequence). This CDR3 spans 15 amino acids.

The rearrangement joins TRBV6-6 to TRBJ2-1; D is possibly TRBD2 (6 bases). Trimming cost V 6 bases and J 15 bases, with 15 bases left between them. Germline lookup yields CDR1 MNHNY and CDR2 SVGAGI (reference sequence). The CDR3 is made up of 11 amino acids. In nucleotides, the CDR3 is TGTGCCAGCAGGACCTCGGGACTTGCGTTCTTC. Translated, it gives CASRTSGLAFF.

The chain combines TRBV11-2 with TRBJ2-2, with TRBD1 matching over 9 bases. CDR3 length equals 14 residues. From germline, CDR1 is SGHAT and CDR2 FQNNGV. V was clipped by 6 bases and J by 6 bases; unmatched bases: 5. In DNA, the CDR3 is TGTGCCAGCAGTACACAGGGGGCTCCCGGGGAGCTGTTTTTT. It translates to CASSTQGAPGELFF.

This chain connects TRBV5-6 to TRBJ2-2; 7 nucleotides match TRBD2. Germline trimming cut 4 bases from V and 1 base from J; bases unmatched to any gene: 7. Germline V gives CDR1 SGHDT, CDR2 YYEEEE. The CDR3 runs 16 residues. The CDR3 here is CASSGGVAGNTGELFF. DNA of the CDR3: TGTGCCAGCAGCGGAGGAGTAGCGGGGAACACCGGGGAGCTGTTTTTT.

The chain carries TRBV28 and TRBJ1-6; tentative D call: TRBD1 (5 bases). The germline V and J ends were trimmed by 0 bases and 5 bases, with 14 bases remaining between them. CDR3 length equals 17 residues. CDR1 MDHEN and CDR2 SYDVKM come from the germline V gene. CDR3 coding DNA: TGTGCCAGCAGTTTATGGGCCGGGGGAAGAAATAATTCACCCCTCCACTTT. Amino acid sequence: CASSLWAGGRNNSPLHF.

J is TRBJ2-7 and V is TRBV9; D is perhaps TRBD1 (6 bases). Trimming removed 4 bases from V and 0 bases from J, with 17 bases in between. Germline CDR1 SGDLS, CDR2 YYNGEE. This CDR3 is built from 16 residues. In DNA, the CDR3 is TGTGCCAGCAGCCCAGCAGGGGTCCAGAGCTCCTACGAGCAGTACTTC. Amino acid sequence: CASSPAGVQSSYEQYF. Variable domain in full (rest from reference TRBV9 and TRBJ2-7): DSGVTQTPKHLITATGQRVTLRCSPRSGDLSVYWYQQSLDQGLQFLIQYYNGEERAKGNILERFSAQQFPDLHSELNLSSLELGDSALYFCASSPAGVQSSYEQYFGPGTRLTVT.

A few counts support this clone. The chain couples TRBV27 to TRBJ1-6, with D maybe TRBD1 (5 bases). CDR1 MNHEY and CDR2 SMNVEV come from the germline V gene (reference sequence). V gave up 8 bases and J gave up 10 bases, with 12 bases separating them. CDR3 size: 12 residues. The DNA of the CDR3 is TGTGCCAGCTCCGAGGGGCGCTCACCCCTCCACTTT. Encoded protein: CASSEGRSPLHF.

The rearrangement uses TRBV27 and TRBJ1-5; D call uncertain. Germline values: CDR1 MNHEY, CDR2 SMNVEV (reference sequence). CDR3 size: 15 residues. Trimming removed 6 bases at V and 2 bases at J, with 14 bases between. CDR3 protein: CASSFRAGGNQPQHF. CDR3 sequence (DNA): TGTGCCAGCAGCTTCCGGGCCGGCGGCAATCAGCCCCAGCATTTT.

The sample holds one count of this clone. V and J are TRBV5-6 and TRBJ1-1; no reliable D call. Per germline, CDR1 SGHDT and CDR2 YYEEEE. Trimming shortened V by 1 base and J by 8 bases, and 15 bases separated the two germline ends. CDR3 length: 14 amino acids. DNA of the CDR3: TGTGCCAGCAGCTTGATGTTGGGGAGAATCGAAGCTTTCTTT. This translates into CASSLMLGRIEAFF. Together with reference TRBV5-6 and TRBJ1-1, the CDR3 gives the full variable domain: DAGVTQSPTHLIKTRGQQVTLRCSPKSGHDTVSWYQQALGQGPQFIFQYYEEEERQRGNFPDRFSGHQFPNYSSELNVNALLLGDSALYLCASSLMLGRIEAFFGQGTRLTVV.